Sequencing of this T cell receptor beta chain was carried out in a study of shared clonotypes between healthy human individuals. Overall study results and limits: Larger richness was generally estimated for naive than memory subsets.

Naive CD8 cells lacked CD45RO, underwent positive selection for CCR7 and left out terminally differentiated effector memory CD45RA+ cells. Concerning this clone itself: Antigen specificity is unknown.

Assay: immunoSEQ multiplex PCR; the TCRdb copy retains only in-frame clones and omits some. The repertoire holds nearly 2 million clones, about 95% seen once, with 1% to 1.5% in the top ten. This clonotype was sampled from a man aged 18 to 30 in good health. The sample taken for sequencing was naive CD8+ T cells sorted from blood.

DNA of the CDR3: TGCGCCAGCAGTGAAGAGCCGAGCGCTGAAGCTTTCTTT. Its protein product is CASSEEPSAEAFF. The chain joins TRBV10-2 to TRBJ1-1; D gene unclear. Trimming removed 3 bases at V and 6 bases at J, with 11 bases between. CDR3 size: 13 residues. Per the germline V gene, CDR1 is WSHSY and CDR2 is SAAADI.